These 30 T cell receptor beta chains were sequenced from one sample in a study of a mutant IDH1 vaccine in newly diagnosed glioma (dated by TCRdb to 2020 to 2023). According to the study, the label for this sample's time point signals: baseline, week 1 (first vaccination visit). In light of the paper, this sample's treatment or condition label describes: pre-vaccination baseline after standard-of-care therapy. The library was made by the immunoSEQ multiplex PCR assay. In its TCRdb copy, this immuneACCESS table keeps in-frame sequences only and misses some clones. Where compared with another copy, unresolved V genes explain less than half of these, and the others have no known cause. This sample is represented by tens of thousands of clones; less than 85% of them were singletons. 7.5% to 9% of the sample goes to the ten largest clones. The specimen comprised PBMCs, sampled from a glioma patient treated with radiotherapy, temozolomide or both. Receptors were obtained from a man aged 45-60 years with glioma.

This clone was detected only once. The chain employs TRBV6-1 and TRBJ2-7, with 7 bases aligning to TRBD1. The J segment lost 0 bases and the V segment lost 10 bases, leaving 6 bases of the junction unmatched. The germline V gene encodes CDR1 MNHNS and CDR2 SASEGT. The CDR3 extends over 13 amino acids. CDR3 in DNA: TGTGCCACCAACAGGGGATACTCCTACGAGCAGTACTTC. Translating gives CATNRGYSYEQYF.

This clone was seen only a few times. V usage is TRBV27 and J usage is TRBJ2-1, with a weak D call TRBD1 (5 bases). CDR3 size: 12 residues. The germline CDR1 and CDR2 sequences are MNHEY and SMNVEV (reference sequence). The V and J ends lost 2 bases and 8 bases respectively, with 7 bases between them. CDR3 sequence: CASSLIGDEQFF. The CDR3 nucleotides read TGTGCCAGCAGTTTAATAGGGGATGAGCAGTTCTTC.

The chain joins TRBV5-8 to TRBJ2-5, with D possibly TRBD2 on 6 matching bases. Germline V CDR1 and CDR2: SGHTS, YDEGEE. Trimming removed 0 bases at V and 5 bases at J, with 11 bases between. This CDR3 has 14 amino acids. CDR3: CASSLGPEGETQYF. CDR3 sequence (DNA): TGTGCCAGCAGCTTGGGTCCGGAGGGGGAGACCCAGTACTTC.

V gene TRBV2 combines with J gene TRBJ1-6; TRBD1 might be the D (5 bases). Trimming removed 7 bases from V and 0 bases from J, with 13 bases in between. Germline V lookup: CDR1 SNHLY, CDR2 FYNNEI. CDR3 length equals 16 residues. CDR3 in amino acids: CASIFGGSSYNSPLHF. The CDR3 DNA reads TGTGCCAGCATCTTTGGGGGTAGCTCCTATAATTCACCCCTCCACTTT.

The chain is built from TRBV7-9 and TRBJ1-2; D not certain. This CDR3 is built from 11 residues. The V and J ends lost 4 bases and 6 bases respectively, with 6 bases between them. CDR1 SEHNR and CDR2 FQNEAQ come from the germline V gene (reference sequence). Here the CDR3 DNA reads TGTGCCAGCAGCTCGGAGGATGGCTACACCTTC. This encodes CASSSEDGYTF.

This chain connects TRBV10-3 to TRBJ1-1; tentatively, D is TRBD1 (5 bases). With 9 bases removed from V and 4 bases from J, the gap between germline ends came to 15 bases. Germline CDR1 is ENHRY and CDR2 is SYGVKD. The CDR3 sequence is 13 residues long. Here the CDR3 DNA reads TGTGCCATGAGGAGGGGTGCCGGCACTGAAGCTTTCTTT. Its translation: CAMRRGAGTEAFF.

The chain has TRBV6-1 and TRBJ1-1; possibly TRBD1 for D (5 bases). The germline CDR1 and CDR2 sequences are MNHNS and SASEGT. The V end lost 5 bases, the J end lost 11 bases, and 21 bases lay between the germline ends. The length of the CDR3 is 14 residues. The CDR3 region has the DNA TGTGCCAGCAGTCCCTCCCGGCGAGGGGTGGACGCTTTCTTT. It specifies CASSPSRRGVDAFF.

This sequence joins TRBV18 and TRBJ1-2; weak D call: TRBD1 (5 bases). This CDR3 has 14 residues. The germline CDR1 and CDR2 sequences are KGHSH and LQKENI. V lost 2 bases to trimming and J lost 3 bases, with 10 bases between them. The CDR3 loop is CASSPEWGYYGYTF. In DNA form, the CDR3 reads TGTGCCAGCTCACCAGAATGGGGGTACTATGGCTACACCTTC.

In its sample, this clone was seen once. The rearrangement links TRBV5-4 to TRBJ2-5; D gene ambiguous. The CDR3 covers 14 residues. Trimming left V 0 bases short and J 4 bases short, with 10 bases between. Germline V lookup: CDR1 SGHNT, CDR2 YYREEE (reference sequence). This CDR3 is CASSLELSGETQYF. The DNA for the CDR3 is TGTGCCAGCAGCTTGGAACTCTCGGGAGAGACCCAGTACTTC.

The chain combines TRBV9 with TRBJ1-3, with 8 bases matching TRBD1. The germline V gene has CDR1 SGDLS and CDR2 YYNGEE. The CDR3 has 14 amino acids. J was trimmed by 4 bases and V by 4 bases; bases with no gene match: 4. The CDR3, as DNA: TGTGCCAGCAGCACAGGGGGAGCGGGAAACACCATATATTTT. Protein: CASSTGGAGNTIYF.

The chain couples TRBV6-5 to TRBJ1-1; D not resolved. There are 14 residues in the CDR3. The V and J ends lost 6 bases and 9 bases respectively, with 20 bases between them. Germline CDR1 MNHEY, CDR2 SVGAGI. The CDR3 spells CASSPFVGPKKAFF. In DNA, the CDR3 is TGTGCCAGCAGCCCTTTCGTGGGTCCTAAAAAAGCTTTCTTT.

The CDR3 loop reads CASSYSGSYNEQFF. The CDR3 DNA follows: TGTGCCAGCAGTTACTCGGGCTCCTACAATGAGCAGTTCTTC. The chain employs TRBV6-5 and TRBJ2-1; D gene uncertain. Germline V gene data show CDR1 as MNHEY and CDR2 as SVGAGI. V was shortened by 0 bases and J by 0 bases, with 3 bases between the two germline ends. This CDR3 comprises 14 residues.

The chain combines TRBV30 with TRBJ2-5; D unresolved. The germline V gene has CDR1 GTSNPN and CDR2 SVGIG (reference sequence). The CDR3 is made up of 11 amino acids. The germline V and J ends were trimmed by 5 bases and 5 bases, with 9 bases remaining between them. DNA of the CDR3: TGTGCCTGGCAAATGGCGGAGACCCAGTACTTC. Translated, it gives CAWQMAETQYF.

The chain employs TRBV27 and TRBJ2-7; D may match TRBD1 or TRBD2 (5 bases each). CDR1 MNHEY and CDR2 SMNVEV come from the germline V gene (reference sequence). This CDR3 comprises 14 residues. The V end was cut by 5 bases, the J end by 3 bases, with 14 bases between. The DNA of the CDR3 is TGTGCCAGCAGTCCCTTTGGGGGAATCTACGAGCAGTACTTC. Translated: CASSPFGGIYEQYF.

The chain has TRBV4-3 and TRBJ1-4; 10 bases match TRBD1. CDR1 and CDR2 (germline): LGHNA, YSLEER. Trimming took 2 bases from V and 5 from J; bases not matched to a gene: 2. The CDR3 extends over 15 amino acids. The CDR3 protein is CASSQPGQGNEKLFF. The CDR3 region has the DNA TGCGCCAGCAGCCAACCGGGACAGGGGAATGAAAAACTGTTTTTT.

The V and J genes are TRBV18 and TRBJ2-2; D not resolved. Germline V CDR1 and CDR2: KGHSH, LQKENI. V lost 1 base to trimming and J lost 1 base, with 7 bases between them. The CDR3 runs 15 residues. The CDR3 nucleotides are TGTGCCAGCTCACCACAATCGGGGAACACCGGGGAGCTGTTTTTT. As protein: CASSPQSGNTGELFF.

A word on this clone: Sequence at one end of the junction differs from germline and may be a read error. Other DNA sequences within the sample encode an identical CDR3. The chain employs TRBV14 and TRBJ1-1; no clear D. The CDR3 loop spans 13 amino acids. Germline values: CDR1 SGHDN, CDR2 FVKESK. The CDR3 is CASSQVTNTEAFF. CDR3 sequence (DNA): TGTGCCAGCAGTCAAGTAACGAACACTGAAGCTTTCTTT.

The CDR3 sequence: CASSLRDRDTQYF. DNA for the CDR3: TGTGCCAGCAGTCTTCGCGACCGGGATACGCAGTATTTT. The genes are TRBV27 and TRBJ2-3; D gene unclear. V dropped 5 bases and J dropped 6 bases, with 12 bases sitting between them. The germline CDR1 and CDR2 sequences are MNHEY and SMNVEV (reference sequence). The CDR3 spans 13 residues.

This sequence joins TRBV29-1 and TRBJ2-7; 10 nucleotides align to TRBD1. This CDR3 comprises 14 residues. Germline CDR1 SQVTM, CDR2 ANQGSEA. Germline trimming cut 7 bases from V and 4 bases from J; bases unmatched to any gene: 10. CDR3 nucleotide sequence: TGCAGCGCCGGAACGGGACAGGGGACTTACGAGCAGTACTTC. This codes for CSAGTGQGTYEQYF.

The chain couples TRBV2 to TRBJ2-7, with D tentatively TRBD2 (5 bases). Trimming took 6 bases from V and 7 from J, leaving 13 bases between them. This CDR3 region has 12 residues. From germline, CDR1 is SNHLY and CDR2 FYNNEI. CDR3 DNA: TGTGCCAGCAGACTAGACGGTCCGGAGCAGTACTTC. This encodes CASRLDGPEQYF.

This chain uses TRBV5-1 with TRBJ1-1; D not certain. V was trimmed by 3 bases and J by 1 base, leaving 13 bases between them. Germline V CDR1 and CDR2: SGHRS, YFSETQ. The length of the CDR3 is 15 residues. The CDR3 here is CASSYQSAANTEAFF. The CDR3 nucleotides read TGCGCCAGCAGCTACCAATCAGCCGCGAACACTGAAGCTTTCTTT. Combining the CDR3 with reference TRBV5-1 and TRBJ1-1 gives the whole variable domain KAGVTQTPRYLIKTRGQQVTLSCSPISGHRSVSWYQQTPGQGLQFLFEYFSETQRNKGNFPGRFSGRQFSNSRSEMNVSTLELGDSALYLCASSYQSAANTEAFFGQGTRLTVV.

The V call is TRBV2, the J call TRBJ2-4; D perhaps matches TRBD2 (5 bases). Between the trimmed V and J ends, which lost 3 bases and 0 bases, there was a span of 6 bases. CDR3 length: 14 residues. The germline gives CDR1 SNHLY, CDR2 FYNNEI. The CDR3 is CASSERAAKNIQYF. DNA of the CDR3: TGTGCCAGCAGTGAGCGGGCAGCCAAAAACATTCAGTACTTC. Full variable domain (rest looked up from reference TRBV2 and TRBJ2-4): EPEVTQTPSHQVTQMGQEVILRCVPISNHLYFYWYRQILGQKVEFLVSFYNNEISEKSEIFDDQFSVERPDGSNFTLKIRSTKLEDSAMYFCASSERAAKNIQYFGAGTRLSVL.

The chain combines TRBV5-1 with TRBJ2-7; TRBD1 might be the D (7 bases). Germline CDR1 SGHRS, CDR2 YFSETQ. The CDR3 has 14 residues. The germline V and J ends were trimmed by 4 bases and 3 bases, with 14 bases remaining between them. The CDR3 loop is CASSPGDSRYEQYF. CDR3 sequence (DNA): TGCGCCAGCAGCCCGGGGGACAGTCGCTACGAGCAGTACTTC.

Note on this clone: The same CDR3 can be traced to other DNA sequences in this sample. The chain carries TRBV6-6 and TRBJ1-5, with a weak D call TRBD1 (5 bases). CDR3 length equals 15 residues. The V and J ends lost 0 bases and 3 bases respectively, with 9 bases between them. Looked up from germline, CDR1 is MNHNY and CDR2 is SVGAGI (reference sequence). The CDR3 DNA reads as TGTGCCAGCAGTTACTCCGACAGAGACAATCAGCCCCAGCATTTT. Protein: CASSYSDRDNQPQHF.

The chain links TRBV4-1 to TRBJ2-5; weak D call: TRBD1 (5 bases). CDR1 MGHRA and CDR2 YSYEKL come from the germline V gene. Trimming took off 0 bases at V and 3 bases at J, with 23 bases between the two ends. The CDR3 length is 19 residues. Here the CDR3 DNA reads TGCGCCAGCAGCCAAGATCTCGTTCCAGGGTCGCGGAGTGAAGAGACCCAGTACTTC. Translating it yields CASSQDLVPGSRSEETQYF.

The chain combines TRBV10-3 with TRBJ1-1, with TRBD1 matching 8 bases. Germline lookup yields CDR1 ENHRY and CDR2 SYGVKD. V shed 1 base and J 6 bases; nucleotides not matched to a gene: 16. This CDR3 has 18 residues. The CDR3 spells CAISELPLQDRAGPEAFF. DNA of the CDR3: TGTGCCATCAGTGAGTTACCTCTGCAGGACAGGGCGGGTCCTGAAGCTTTCTTT.

The V gene is TRBV2, the J gene TRBJ1-2; the D is unclear. This CDR3 is built from 14 residues. CDR1 and CDR2 (germline): SNHLY, FYNNEI. V was pared by 1 base and J by 7 bases, with 13 bases between. The CDR3 nucleotides read TGTGCCAGCAGTGAAGGGAGGAGGGCGGGTGGCTACACCTTC. Translated, it gives CASSEGRRAGGYTF. Full variable domain (missing parts from reference TRBV2 and TRBJ1-2): EPEVTQTPSHQVTQMGQEVILRCVPISNHLYFYWYRQILGQKVEFLVSFYNNEISEKSEIFDDQFSVERPDGSNFTLKIRSTKLEDSAMYFCASSEGRRAGGYTFGSGTRLTVV.

V and J are TRBV29-1 and TRBJ2-7; D ambiguous. The CDR3 length is 11 residues. V was trimmed by 1 base and J by 5 bases, leaving 6 bases between them. The germline gives CDR1 SQVTM, CDR2 ANQGSEA. The CDR3 is CSVEGGDEQYF. Written as DNA, the CDR3 is TGCAGCGTTGAAGGTGGCGACGAGCAGTACTTC.

The rearrangement joins TRBV4-1 to TRBJ1-6; D is uncertain. V gave up 0 bases and J gave up 7 bases, with 13 bases separating them. Germline CDR1 is MGHRA and CDR2 is YSYEKL. CDR3 length: 16 amino acids. The CDR3 protein is CASSQDRAGWNSPLHF. The CDR3 DNA follows: TGCGCCAGCAGCCAAGATCGGGCAGGCTGGAATTCACCCCTCCACTTT.

V gene TRBV18 combines with J gene TRBJ1-1, with D unresolved. The germline V gene has CDR1 KGHSH and CDR2 LQKENI. V was pared by 3 bases and J by 4 bases, with 3 bases between. This CDR3 comprises 11 residues. The CDR3: CASSPSTEAFF. The CDR3 nucleotides read TGTGCCAGCTCACCCTCCACTGAAGCTTTCTTT. The variable domain in full, with the rest retrieved from reference TRBV18 and TRBJ1-1, is NAGVMQNPRHLVRRRGQEARLRCSPMKGHSHVYWYRQLPEEGLKFMVYLQKENIIDESGMPKERFSAEFPKEGPSILRIQQVVRGDSAAYFCASSPSTEAFFGQGTRLTVV.